The clone carrying this TCR beta chain was seen repeatedly, ten times or more. Its specificity is not known. CDR1 is SGDLS, CDR2 YYNGEE, per germline. V lost 4 bases, J lost 0 bases, and 8 bases lay in between. This CDR3 comprises 14 residues. Patients aged 18 to 65 had newly diagnosed hyperthyroidism of under 2 months' duration. RNA transcripts gave rise to amplified TCR beta CDR3 regions. First-round RT-PCR with HTBI primers amplified the TCR CDR3 region. Each CDR3 protein gets one entry after TCRdb re-called the multiplex PCR reads with MiXCR. The table has about 420,000 distinct CDR3 sequences, about a sixth seen once; the top ten hold 13% to 15%. The sample belongs to a study of T cells in Graves' hyperthyroidism and ophthalmopathy. Findings and limits, study-wide: The majority of expanded thyroid clonotypes above 0.001 also appeared in blood.

The TCR was taken from a woman aged 18-29 years with Graves' hyperthyroidism. The chain combines TRBV9 with TRBJ1-3; tentative D call: TRBD1 (5 bases). Sequencing was carried out using blood. CDR3 sequence reads: CASSLDSSGNTIYF. DNA for the CDR3: TGTGCCAGCAGCCTAGACAGCTCTGGAAACACCATATATTTT.